One and the same sample provided the 19 T cell receptor beta chains below, sequenced in a study of OX40 agonist ivuxolimab in advanced cancers. Libraries were prepared by immunoSEQ multiplex PCR; TCRdb keeps only in-frame clonotypes and omits some of them. The sample consists of over 45,000 clones, 93% of them appearing once. Sample: CD4+ or CD8+ T cells sorted from blood, taken in a trial of the OX40 agonist ivuxolimab. These receptor sequences come from an adult with an advanced solid tumor such as melanoma, head and neck, liver or kidney cancer.

This clone has a single count. The chain links TRBV9 to TRBJ2-7, with D unresolved. In germline, CDR1 is SGDLS, CDR2 YYNGEE. This CDR3 has 14 amino acids. The germline V and J ends were trimmed by 4 bases and 2 bases, with 13 bases remaining between them. The CDR3 loop is CASSPRLEPYEQYF. The DNA of the CDR3 is TGTGCCAGCAGCCCCAGACTGGAGCCCTACGAGCAGTACTTC.

The chain couples TRBV27 to TRBJ2-7; D gene ambiguous. CDR3 length equals 14 residues. Germline V lookup: CDR1 MNHEY, CDR2 SMNVEV (reference sequence). Trimming took 5 bases from V and 3 from J, leaving 14 bases between them. The CDR3 region is CASSPLDPRYEQYF. The CDR3 DNA is TGTGCCAGCAGTCCTTTAGATCCCCGCTACGAGCAGTACTTC.

V and J are TRBV27 and TRBJ2-4, with unresolved D. Looked up from germline, CDR1 is MNHEY and CDR2 is SMNVEV (reference sequence). The V end lost 2 bases, the J end lost 1 base, and 6 bases lay between the germline ends. This CDR3 has 14 amino acids. CDR3 in DNA: TGTGCCAGCAGTTTACTAGGGGCCAAAAACATTCAGTACTTC. This encodes CASSLLGAKNIQYF.

This clone is a singleton in its sample. V gene TRBV9 combines with J gene TRBJ2-7; D is unclear. The CDR3 runs to 14 residues. Trimming took 0 bases from V and 5 from J, leaving 12 bases between them. Per the germline V gene, CDR1 is SGDLS and CDR2 is YYNGEE. The DNA for the CDR3 is TGTGCCAGCAGCGTAGAAAAGAGCCCCGACGAGCAGTACTTC. This sequence encodes CASSVEKSPDEQYF. Full variable domain (outside the CDR3, taken from reference TRBV9 and TRBJ2-7): DSGVTQTPKHLITATGQRVTLRCSPRSGDLSVYWYQQSLDQGLQFLIQYYNGEERAKGNILERFSAQQFPDLHSELNLSSLELGDSALYFCASSVEKSPDEQYFGPGTRLTVT.

The chain uses TRBV28 and TRBJ2-7, with 9 positions matching TRBD2. V lost 3 bases to trimming and J lost 2 bases; unmatched junction nucleotides: 11. The CDR3 has 17 amino acids. Germline-derived CDR1 and CDR2 are MDHEN and SYDVKM. CDR3 region: CASSFPLERGATYEQYF. CDR3 DNA sequence: TGTGCCAGCAGTTTCCCCCTCGAGCGGGGGGCCACCTACGAGCAGTACTTC.

The chain recombines TRBV7-6 with TRBJ2-5; D might be TRBD1 or TRBD2, each matching 6 bases. The V gene lost 1 base and the J gene lost 5 bases, with 11 bases spanning the gap. CDR3 length: 14 amino acids. Germline V gene sequence: CDR1 SGHVS, CDR2 FNYEAQ. The CDR3 bases are TGTGCCAGCAGCTTAGGGGGGGCTCTCGAGACCCAGTACTTC. Protein: CASSLGGALETQYF.

CDR3 amino acids: CASRNHPGVYEQYF. CDR3 DNA: TGCGCCAGCAGAAATCACCCGGGGGTCTACGAGCAGTACTTC. The rearrangement joins TRBV23-1 to TRBJ2-7; TRBD2 is a possible D gene (6 bases). TRBV23-1 has ORF status, its function being uncertain. The ends were cut back, 6 bases at V and 3 bases at J, with 15 bases in the middle. The CDR3 has 14 residues.

The chain has TRBV19 and TRBJ2-2, with TRBD2 identical over 12 bases. The CDR3 covers 16 residues. Germline trimming cut 4 bases from V and 6 bases from J; bases unmatched to any gene: 6. Germline CDR1 LNHDA, CDR2 SQIVND (reference sequence). DNA of the CDR3: TGTGCCAGTAGTACGCGACTAGCGGGAGAGGCCGGGGAGCTGTTTTTT. It translates to CASSTRLAGEAGELFF.

V usage is TRBV7-9 and J usage is TRBJ2-1, with D possibly matching TRBD2 (6 bases). Trimming left V 3 bases short and J 9 bases short, with 24 bases between. Germline-derived CDR1 and CDR2 are SEHNR and FQNEAQ (reference sequence). The CDR3 has 17 residues. The CDR3 nucleotides read TGTGCCAGCAGCTTTACCGGGGGACGGGAAGCCGTTTCTGAGCAGTTCTTC. Translated: CASSFTGGREAVSEQFF. The whole variable domain, remainder taken from reference TRBV7-9 and TRBJ2-1, is DTGVSQNPRHKITKRGQNVTFRCDPISEHNRLYWYRQTLGQGPEFLTYFQNEAQLEKSRLLSDRFSAERPKGSFSTLEIQRTEQGDSAMYLCASSFTGGREAVSEQFFGPGTRLTVL.

This clone has just one count. This sequence joins TRBV9 and TRBJ1-1, with a weak D call TRBD1 (5 bases). V shed 3 bases and J shed 5 bases, with 14 bases lying between them. In germline, CDR1 is SGDLS, CDR2 YYNGEE. This CDR3 is built from 14 residues. CDR3 protein: CASSERDGWTEAFF. The DNA for the CDR3 is TGTGCCAGCAGCGAGAGGGACGGATGGACTGAAGCTTTCTTT. The whole variable domain, filled in from reference TRBV9 and TRBJ1-1, reads DSGVTQTPKHLITATGQRVTLRCSPRSGDLSVYWYQQSLDQGLQFLIQYYNGEERAKGNILERFSAQQFPDLHSELNLSSLELGDSALYFCASSERDGWTEAFFGQGTRLTVV.

The J gene is TRBJ2-1, the V gene TRBV18; no clear D. Looked up from germline, CDR1 is KGHSH and CDR2 is LQKENI. The CDR3 has 16 amino acids. V was pared by 3 bases and J by 2 bases, with 14 bases between. The DNA for the CDR3 is TGTGCCAGCTCACCTCCCGACATTGGGCCCTACAATGAGCAGTTCTTC. Its protein is CASSPPDIGPYNEQFF.

The chain is built from TRBV7-6 and TRBJ1-2; D remains unclear. V shed 5 bases and J shed 0 bases, with 13 bases lying between them. CDR1 and CDR2 from the germline V gene are SGHVS and FNYEAQ. The CDR3 sequence is 15 residues long. CDR3 protein: CASSEGYGANYGYTF. CDR3 DNA sequence: TGTGCCAGCAGCGAAGGCTACGGAGCTAACTATGGCTACACCTTC.

The V call is TRBV9, the J call TRBJ2-1; TRBD2 aligns across 8 bases. Trimming removed 0 bases from V and 4 bases from J; junction bases left unmatched: 3. CDR1 and CDR2 (germline): SGDLS, YYNGEE. The CDR3 has 15 residues. The CDR3 nucleotides read TGTGCCAGCAGCGTAGTGGCGGGGGGTTACAATGAGCAGTTCTTC. Translating gives CASSVVAGGYNEQFF. The entire variable domain, with the rest obtained from reference TRBV9 and TRBJ2-1, is as follows: DSGVTQTPKHLITATGQRVTLRCSPRSGDLSVYWYQQSLDQGLQFLIQYYNGEERAKGNILERFSAQQFPDLHSELNLSSLELGDSALYFCASSVVAGGYNEQFFGPGTRLTVL.

The chain joins TRBV5-1 to TRBJ1-1; D remains unclear. V lost 0 bases and J lost 5, with 8 bases in between. The CDR3 contains 13 residues. Per the germline V gene, CDR1 is SGHRS and CDR2 is YFSETQ. The CDR3 nucleotides read TGCGCCAGCAGCTTGGCCGTGGTGACTGAAGCTTTCTTT. Its translation is CASSLAVVTEAFF.

V usage is TRBV10-3 and J usage is TRBJ2-1, with TRBD2 matching 8 bases. The ends lost 11 bases at V and 6 bases at J; junction bases unmatched: 6. This CDR3 contains 12 residues. Germline V gene data show CDR1 as ENHRY and CDR2 as SYGVKD. The CDR3 spells CAVAGTSNEQFF. Here the CDR3 DNA reads TGTGCCGTAGCGGGGACTTCCAATGAGCAGTTCTTC.

The rearrangement joins TRBV4-1 to TRBJ2-7, with D perhaps TRBD2 (5 bases). The V end lost 4 bases, the J end lost 3 bases, and 7 bases lay between the germline ends. Germline V gene sequence: CDR1 MGHRA, CDR2 YSYEKL. This CDR3 has 12 amino acids. The CDR3 DNA sequence: TGCGCCAGCAGCCCTGGAGGCTACGAGCAGTACTTC. Its protein product is CASSPGGYEQYF.

The gene calls are TRBV28 and TRBJ1-1, with D uncertain. Germline-derived CDR1 and CDR2 are MDHEN and SYDVKM. The CDR3 consists of 15 residues. V dropped 7 bases and J dropped 1 base, with 16 bases sitting between them. CDR3 DNA: TGTGCCAGCACAAGGTGGGAGGGCCGGAACACTGAAGCTTTCTTT. Translation: CASTRWEGRNTEAFF.

The chain joins TRBV27 to TRBJ2-2, with TRBD2 matching over 9 bases. Unmatched junction bases numbered 6, after V lost 6 bases and J lost 4 bases. CDR1 MNHEY and CDR2 SMNVEV come from the germline V gene (reference sequence). The CDR3 contains 15 residues. Here the CDR3 DNA reads TGTGCCAGCAGCGTAGCGGGAGCGGTCACCGGGGAGCTGTTTTTT. It encodes CASSVAGAVTGELFF.

The rearrangement uses TRBV27 and TRBJ2-1; TRBD1 matches 8 bases. The V and J ends lost 3 bases and 1 base, in that order; junction bases with no gene match: 14. The CDR3 length is 19 residues. Looked up from germline, CDR1 is MNHEY and CDR2 is SMNVEV (reference sequence). Here the CDR3 reads CASSFGSAGQVASYNEQFF. The CDR3 nucleotides are TGTGCCAGCAGTTTCGGGTCCGCGGGACAGGTGGCGTCCTACAATGAGCAGTTCTTC.